A single sample is the source of the 2 T cell receptor beta chains below, sequenced in a study of CD8 T cells in ankylosing spondylitis. Study conclusions and caveats: Typical of ankylosing spondylitis blood, it appeared, was a TCR beta motif of seven to nine highly homologous variants.

Each CDR3 protein gets one entry after TCRdb re-called the 5' RACE reads with MiXCR. The table lists 700,000 or so distinct CDR3 sequences, 15% to 20% of them singletons. No antigen has been assigned to these receptors. Sequencing used blood, either unsorted or a sorted T cell fraction (not recorded which). Receptors were obtained from a male donor with ankylosing spondylitis.

This clonotype came up a few times. The rearrangement links TRBV20-1 to TRBJ2-1; D might be TRBD2 (6 bases). V lost 5 bases, J lost 9 bases, and 20 bases lay in between. Germline CDR1 is DFQATT and CDR2 is SNEGSKA (reference sequence). This CDR3 is built from 14 residues. CDR3 nucleotides: TGCAGTGCTGTAACTGCGGGACGCGGGCTTGAGCAGTTCTTC. Its protein product is CSAVTAGRGLEQFF.

The chain couples TRBV4-2 to TRBJ1-1; no definite D call. V lost 4 bases to trimming and J lost 1 base, with 13 bases between them. Per germline, CDR1 LGHNA and CDR2 YNFKEQ. This CDR3 region has 15 residues. The CDR3 loop reads CASSPGWERNTEAFF. DNA of the CDR3: TGTGCCAGCAGCCCGGGCTGGGAGAGGAACACTGAAGCTTTCTTT.